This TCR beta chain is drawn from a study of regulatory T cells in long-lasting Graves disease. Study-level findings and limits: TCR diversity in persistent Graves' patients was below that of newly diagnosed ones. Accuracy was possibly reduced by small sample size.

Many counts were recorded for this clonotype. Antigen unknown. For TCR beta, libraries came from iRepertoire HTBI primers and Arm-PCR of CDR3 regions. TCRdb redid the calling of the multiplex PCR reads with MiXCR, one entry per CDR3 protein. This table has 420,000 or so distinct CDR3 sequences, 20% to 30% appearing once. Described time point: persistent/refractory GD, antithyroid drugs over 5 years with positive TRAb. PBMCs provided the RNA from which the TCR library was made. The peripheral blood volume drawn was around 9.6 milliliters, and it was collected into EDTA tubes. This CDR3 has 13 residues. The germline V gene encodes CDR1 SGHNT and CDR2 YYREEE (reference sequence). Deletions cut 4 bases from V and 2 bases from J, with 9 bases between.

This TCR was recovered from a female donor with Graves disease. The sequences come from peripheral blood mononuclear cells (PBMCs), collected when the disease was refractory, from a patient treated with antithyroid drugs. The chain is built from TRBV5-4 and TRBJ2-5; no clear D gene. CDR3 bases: TGTGCCAGCAGCCCAAACACTCAAGAGACCCAGTACTTC. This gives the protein CASSPNTQETQYF.